The T cell receptor (beta chain) described here comes from a study of cytomegalovirus exposure and HLA in healthy donors. V lost 4 bases and J lost 4, with 7 bases in between. Germline V CDR1 and CDR2: SNHLY, FYNNEI. This CDR3 is 12 amino acids long. The study's findings and limits: The tendency of first-cohort TCR clusters to co-occur in the roughly 130 validation repertoires was the finding of a later analysis.

TCRdb keeps only in-frame clones here, not all; method: immunoSEQ multiplex PCR. Of roughly 60,000 clones listed, about 91% are singletons. Remarks on this clone: Its antigen is undetermined.

The sequence was collected from a woman under 30 in good health and CMV-seronegative. The chain joins TRBV2 to TRBJ1-2, with D tentatively TRBD1 (5 bases). Material: PBMCs. CDR3 sequence: CASSADSYGYTF. The CDR3 nucleotides read TGTGCCAGCAGTGCCGACAGCTATGGCTACACCTTC.